A selection of T cell receptor beta chains follows, all from one sample in a study of regulatory T cells in long-lasting Graves disease. TCRdb reprocessed the multiplex PCR reads with MiXCR, giving one entry per CDR3 protein. The sample records roughly 420,000 distinct CDR3 sequences, 16% being singletons. These data also formed part of another study, on T cells in Graves' hyperthyroidism and ophthalmopathy.

Sequenced here: peripheral blood mononuclear cells (PBMCs), sampled at new diagnosis, from a patient treated with antithyroid drugs. All receptors derive from a woman aged 30 to 39 with Graves disease. CDR3s include the opening cysteine and the closing phenylalanine or tryptophan. The D gene is left open where the match is weak. Clone size is given for some rows only: seen once, a few or many times, or a class if the clone is expanded.

v_gene: TRBV6-2/TRBV6-3; j_gene: TRBJ2-7; len: 15; abundance: many; d_gene: TRBD2; CDR3aa: CASSYGRLAGSESYF; CDR3nt: TGTGCCAGCAGTTACGGTAGGCTAGCGGGTTCCGAGTCGTACTTC
v_gene: TRBV20-1; j_gene: TRBJ2-2; len: 16; abundance: -; d_gene: TRBD2; CDR3aa: CSARESSGVNTGELFF; CDR3nt: TGCAGTGCTAGAGAAAGTAGCGGGGTGAACACCGGGGAGCTGTTTTTT
v_gene: TRBV14; j_gene: TRBJ1-1; len: 13; abundance: few; d_gene: -; CDR3aa: CASSHTGTTEAFF; CDR3nt: TGTGCCAGCAGCCATACCGGAACCACTGAAGCTTTCTTT
v_gene: TRBV4-3; j_gene: TRBJ2-2; len: 17; abundance: -; d_gene: -; CDR3aa: CASSQDPIVGYTGELFF; CDR3nt: TGCGCCAGCAGCCAAGATCCAATAGTTGGGTACACCGGGGAGCTGTTTTTT
v_gene: TRBV11-2; j_gene: TRBJ2-5; len: 12; abundance: -; d_gene: -; CDR3aa: CASRDTQETQYF; CDR3nt: TGTGCCAGCAGAGACACCCAAGAGACCCAGTACTTC
v_gene: TRBV6-2/TRBV6-3; j_gene: TRBJ2-5; len: 16; abundance: many; d_gene: TRBD2; CDR3aa: CASSRRLASFRETQYF; CDR3nt: TGTGCCAGCAGTCGAAGACTAGCGTCCTTTCGGGAGACCCAGTACTTC
v_gene: TRBV7-6; j_gene: TRBJ2-5; len: 14; abundance: few; d_gene: -; CDR3aa: CASSTRTNQETQYF; CDR3nt: TGTGCCAGCAGCACCCGGACTAACCAAGAGACCCAGTACTTC
v_gene: TRBV28; j_gene: TRBJ2-1; len: 18; abundance: many; d_gene: TRBD2; CDR3aa: CASSSGLAGVGSYNEQFF; CDR3nt: TGTGCCAGCAGTTCCGGCCTAGCGGGAGTGGGGTCCTACAATGAGCAGTTCTTC
v_gene: TRBV2; j_gene: TRBJ2-5; len: 16; abundance: many; d_gene: TRBD2; CDR3aa: CASRLSGTSGEETQYF; CDR3nt: TGTGCCAGCAGGTTATCCGGGACTAGCGGGGAAGAGACCCAGTACTTC
v_gene: TRBV20-1; j_gene: TRBJ1-6; len: 15; abundance: few; d_gene: -; CDR3aa: CSARSRWGDNSPLHF; CDR3nt: TGCAGTGCTAGGTCCCGGTGGGGGGATAATTCACCCCTCCACTTT
v_gene: TRBV18; j_gene: TRBJ1-1; len: 14; abundance: many; d_gene: -; CDR3aa: CASSPSGWNTEAFF; CDR3nt: TGTGCCAGCTCACCCTCCGGGTGGAACACTGAAGCTTTCTTT
v_gene: TRBV5-1; j_gene: TRBJ2-7; len: 13; abundance: few; d_gene: TRBD1; CDR3aa: CASSWTGIYEQYF; CDR3nt: TGCGCCAGCAGCTGGACAGGAATATACGAGCAGTACTTC
v_gene: TRBV5-1; j_gene: TRBJ2-1; len: 16; abundance: -; d_gene: TRBD2; CDR3aa: CASSGSGTSGSNEQFF; CDR3nt: TGCGCCAGCTCGGGGTCCGGGACTAGCGGGAGCAATGAGCAGTTCTTC
v_gene: TRBV28; j_gene: TRBJ2-4; len: 14; abundance: few; d_gene: -; CDR3aa: CATAEGDPKNIQYF; CDR3nt: TGTGCCACTGCTGAAGGGGACCCCAAAAACATTCAGTACTTC
v_gene: TRBV27; j_gene: TRBJ2-7; len: 16; abundance: many; d_gene: TRBD2; CDR3aa: CASSFSRASGSYEQYF; CDR3nt: TGTGCCAGCAGTTTCTCTCGGGCTAGCGGTTCCTACGAGCAGTACTTC
v_gene: TRBV13; j_gene: TRBJ2-2; len: 17; abundance: many; d_gene: -; CDR3aa: CASSPRGLAEGDGELFF; CDR3nt: TGTGCCAGCAGCCCCCGAGGGCTAGCGGAGGGGGACGGGGAGCTGTTTTTT
v_gene: TRBV30; j_gene: TRBJ2-1; len: 14; abundance: few; d_gene: TRBD1; CDR3aa: CAWTTGGINNEQFF; CDR3nt: TGTGCCTGGACGACAGGGGGGATTAACAATGAGCAGTTCTTC
v_gene: TRBV6-5; j_gene: TRBJ1-2; len: 14; abundance: many; d_gene: TRBD1; CDR3aa: CASSYSQGAAGYTF; CDR3nt: TGTGCCAGCAGTTACTCACAGGGGGCAGCTGGCTACACCTTC
v_gene: TRBV4-3; j_gene: TRBJ2-7; len: 15; abundance: few; d_gene: TRBD1; CDR3aa: CASSHAGTGGYEQYF; CDR3nt: TGCGCCAGCAGCCACGCCGGGACAGGGGGGTACGAGCAGTACTTC
v_gene: TRBV5-6; j_gene: TRBJ1-1; len: 15; abundance: -; d_gene: TRBD1; CDR3aa: CASSATTGGNTEAFF; CDR3nt: TGTGCCAGCAGCGCCACAACAGGGGGGAACACTGAAGCTTTCTTT
v_gene: TRBV27; j_gene: TRBJ2-3; len: 13; abundance: many; d_gene: -; CDR3aa: CASNAVSTDTQYF; CDR3nt: TGTGCCAGCAATGCAGTGAGCACAGATACGCAGTATTTT
v_gene: TRBV15; j_gene: TRBJ1-3; len: 14; abundance: -; d_gene: -; CDR3aa: CATSILGVGNTIYF; CDR3nt: TGTGCCACCAGCATTTTAGGGGTTGGAAACACCATATATTTT
v_gene: TRBV10-1; j_gene: TRBJ2-2; len: 13; abundance: few; d_gene: -; CDR3aa: CASSEVVSGELFF; CDR3nt: TGCGCCAGCAGTGAGGTGGTCTCCGGGGAGCTGTTTTTT
v_gene: TRBV4-1; j_gene: TRBJ2-2; len: 14; abundance: few; d_gene: -; CDR3aa: CASSQVSAFGELFF; CDR3nt: TGCGCCAGCAGCCAAGTCTCTGCGTTCGGGGAGCTGTTTTTT
v_gene: TRBV4-2; j_gene: TRBJ1-1; len: 16; abundance: few; d_gene: -; CDR3aa: CASSQDHTGGDTEAFF; CDR3nt: TGTGCCAGCAGCCAAGATCATACAGGCGGTGACACTGAAGCTTTCTTT
v_gene: TRBV30; j_gene: TRBJ1-1; len: 14; abundance: -; d_gene: -; CDR3aa: CAWSKWTGNTEAFF; CDR3nt: TGTGCCTGGAGTAAGTGGACGGGGAACACTGAAGCTTTCTTT
v_gene: TRBV11-2; j_gene: TRBJ2-7; len: 14; abundance: many; d_gene: -; CDR3aa: CASSFGLPSYEQYF; CDR3nt: TGTGCCAGCAGCTTCGGACTACCAAGCTACGAGCAGTACTTC
v_gene: TRBV28; j_gene: TRBJ2-1; len: 15; abundance: many; d_gene: -; CDR3aa: CASSSGAPPRSEQFF; CDR3nt: TGTGCCAGCAGTTCCGGGGCTCCGCCGCGGAGTGAGCAGTTCTTC
v_gene: TRBV6-1; j_gene: TRBJ2-7; len: 13; abundance: many; d_gene: -; CDR3aa: CASSEIRGREQYF; CDR3nt: TGTGCCAGCAGTGAAATTAGGGGTCGCGAGCAGTACTTC
v_gene: TRBV6-5; j_gene: TRBJ1-1; len: 15; abundance: once; d_gene: -; CDR3aa: CASSYSHLMNTEAFF; CDR3nt: TGTGCCAGCAGTTACTCCCACCTCATGAACACTGAAGCTTTCTTT
v_gene: TRBV20-1; j_gene: TRBJ1-1; len: 13; abundance: many; d_gene: -; CDR3aa: CSARRDGNTEAFF; CDR3nt: TGCAGTGCTAGAAGAGACGGGAACACTGAAGCTTTCTTT
v_gene: TRBV28; j_gene: TRBJ1-6; len: 17; abundance: -; d_gene: -; CDR3aa: CASSLGGRRSYNSPLHF; CDR3nt: TGTGCCAGCAGTTTGGGGGGCAGACGCTCCTATAATTCACCCCTCCACTTT
v_gene: TRBV9; j_gene: TRBJ1-2; len: 18; abundance: few; d_gene: TRBD1; CDR3aa: CASSVGFGDRGRIYGYTF; CDR3nt: TGTGCCAGCAGCGTAGGCTTTGGGGACAGGGGGCGCATCTATGGCTACACCTTC
v_gene: TRBV10-2; j_gene: TRBJ1-2; len: 16; abundance: few; d_gene: -; CDR3aa: CASSEPSAFHENGYTF; CDR3nt: TGCGCCAGCAGTGAGCCAAGCGCCTTTCACGAGAATGGCTACACCTTC
v_gene: TRBV19; j_gene: TRBJ2-3; len: 18; abundance: many; d_gene: TRBD1; CDR3aa: CASSITKDRDTLADTQYF; CDR3nt: TGTGCCAGTAGTATCACCAAGGACAGGGATACGTTGGCAGATACGCAGTATTTT
v_gene: TRBV28; j_gene: TRBJ2-7; len: 14; abundance: once; d_gene: TRBD2; CDR3aa: CASSPGTSVYEQCF; CDR3nt: TGTGCCAGCAGTCCCGGGACTAGCGTGTACGAGCAGTGCTTC
v_gene: TRBV29-1; j_gene: TRBJ1-1; len: 14; abundance: many; d_gene: TRBD1; CDR3aa: CSDGTGGADTEAFF; CDR3nt: TGCAGCGACGGGACAGGGGGGGCGGACACTGAAGCTTTCTTT
v_gene: TRBV20-1; j_gene: TRBJ2-4; len: 17; abundance: few; d_gene: TRBD2; CDR3aa: CSASLASGDLAKNIQYF; CDR3nt: TGCAGTGCTAGTCTGGCTAGCGGAGATCTAGCCAAAAACATTCAGTACTTC
v_gene: TRBV5-1; j_gene: TRBJ2-7; len: 14; abundance: many; d_gene: TRBD1; CDR3aa: CASSWTGDGGEQYF; CDR3nt: TGCGCCAGCAGCTGGACAGGGGATGGAGGCGAGCAGTACTTC
v_gene: TRBV7-9; j_gene: TRBJ2-2; len: 13; abundance: -; d_gene: -; CDR3aa: CASRQTATGELFF; CDR3nt: TGTGCCAGCAGGCAGACAGCCACCGGGGAGCTGTTTTTT
v_gene: TRBV27; j_gene: TRBJ2-7; len: 13; abundance: -; d_gene: TRBD1; CDR3aa: CASSWDSSYEQYF; CDR3nt: TGTGCCAGCAGTTGGGACAGCTCCTACGAGCAGTACTTC
v_gene: TRBV28; j_gene: TRBJ2-5; len: 13; abundance: many; d_gene: -; CDR3aa: CASSLGSRQGRSF; CDR3nt: TGTGCCAGCAGTTTAGGGTCTAGGCAGGGTAGGAGCTTC
v_gene: TRBV27; j_gene: TRBJ1-1; len: 15; abundance: few; d_gene: -; CDR3aa: CASSLKPGLNTEAFF; CDR3nt: TGTGCCAGCAGTTTAAAACCAGGGCTGAACACTGAAGCTTTCTTT
v_gene: TRBV28; j_gene: TRBJ2-7; len: 13; abundance: many; d_gene: -; CDR3aa: CASSPTVINEQYF; CDR3nt: TGTGCCAGCAGTCCTACAGTAATCAACGAGCAGTACTTC
v_gene: TRBV28; j_gene: TRBJ2-7; len: 15; abundance: -; d_gene: TRBD1; CDR3aa: CASSMGQGGSYEQYF; CDR3nt: TGTGCCAGCAGTATGGGACAGGGAGGGTCCTACGAGCAGTACTTC